This T cell receptor beta chain was identified during a study of T cell repertoires in cytomegalovirus infection. Study-wide background: Matching HLA type and CMV infection were both indicated by public TCR beta signatures.

Each CDR3 protein is one row after TCRdb ran MiXCR on the reads. The sample contains 900,000 to 950,000 distinct CDR3 sequences, roughly 31% of which appear only once. With regard to this clonotype: Its matching antigen is unknown.

This receptor was obtained from a human donor in good health (CMV status not recorded). Some clones in this sample may be carry-over from other donors' samples. Sequenced here: cultured CD8+ T cells from PBMCs, sampled from culture after CMV antigen stimulation.

CDR3 sequence: CASSLSAGSSYNEQFF. In nucleotides, the CDR3 is TGTGCCAGCAGTTTATCGGCGGGAAGCTCCTACAATGAGCAGTTCTTC. The chain is built from TRBV27 and TRBJ2-1, with a weak D call TRBD2 (6 bases). The CDR3 is 16 amino acids. With 0 bases removed from V and 0 bases from J, the gap between germline ends came to 9 bases. Germline CDR1 is MNHEY and CDR2 is SMNVEV (reference sequence).